This paragraph covers one T cell receptor (beta chain) sequence. CDR3 length: 13 residues. The germline CDR1 and CDR2 sequences are MNHEY and SVGAGI. V was cut by 6 bases and J by 4 bases, with 12 bases left in between. Sequencing used immunoSEQ multiplex PCR; TCRdb keeps in-frame clones, though not all of them. This table has some 89,000 clones, about 85% appearing once. These data belong to a study of control samples from healthy donors and cancer patients. This clonotype was sampled from a middle-aged woman in good health. Sequencing input: blood. The chain uses TRBV6-5 and TRBJ1-2; possible D gene TRBD1, 6 bases. As DNA, the CDR3 is TGTGCCAGCAGGCCGGACAGTTCCTATGGCTACACCTTC. It is translated as CASRPDSSYGYTF.